This T cell receptor (beta chain) came from a study of blood T cell repertoires in COVID-19. In the study overall: Specimens from acute and convalescent COVID-19 originated in the United States, Italy and Spain. From T cells, B-cell-depleted T cells, or PBMCs came the material, which was cDNA or gDNA.

As handled by the study authors: Researchers report that nucleated cell counts were estimated from reference gene primer amplification. TCRdb keeps only in-frame clones here, not all; method: immunoSEQ multiplex PCR. V and J calls and clone size are given by that table; D and trimming were obtained from the DNA. The sample shows more than 60,000 clones, around 88% of them seen only once. The CDR3 is made up of 16 amino acids. After removal of 1 base from V and 0 bases from J, the junction contained 4 bases not matched to a gene. Germline V gene sequence: CDR1 MGHRA, CDR2 YSYEKL. The Seattle patients, enrolled during active infection, were followed longitudinally.

This chain connects TRBV4-1 to TRBJ1-1; 8 bases line up with TRBD1. Sequences were obtained from peripheral blood. This receptor was identified in an elderly man with COVID-19, enrolled during active disease. CDR3 nucleotide sequence: TGCGCCAGCAGCCAAGGCCGGGACAGGTTGAACACTGAAGCTTTCTTT. As protein: CASSQGRDRLNTEAFF.